This TCR beta chain was observed in a study of blood T cells in healthy people across ages. The second PCR ran about 6 to 12 cycles with a sample-barcoded 5' primer and J-beta primers. MiXCR was run by TCRdb on the 5' RACE reads, yielding one entry per CDR3 protein. The data hold hundreds of thousands of distinct CDR3 sequences, with roughly 21% observed a single time. The germline V gene has CDR1 SNHLY and CDR2 FYNNEI. The CDR3 is 13 amino acids. The sample consisted of blood. This TCR came from a man between 65 and 79 years old in good health. The chain has TRBV2 and TRBJ2-5; 8 bases align to TRBD2. The J call may not be correct, given that the DNA end is closer to TRBJ2-7. This chain's CDR3 is CAMLAGDTYEQYF. The CDR3 nucleotides are TGTGCCATGCTAGCGGGCGATACCTACGAGCAGTACTTC.